Listed below are T cell receptor beta chains from one sample, sequenced in a study of blood T cells in healthy people across ages. From the 5' RACE reads, TCRdb called clonotypes with MiXCR, one entry per CDR3 protein. The sample comprises about 1.8 million distinct CDR3 sequences, roughly 52% of which are singletons, and less than 2.5% rests with the top ten. Sequencing was done on a sample of blood. These TCRs come from a woman aged 40 to 55 in good health. The CDR3 runs from the conserved cysteine through the conserved F or W. A D gene is named only where the DNA matches it firmly. Size tells how often a clone was seen (once, few, many) or the class of an expanded clone, and some rows leave it out.

>15|.|TRBV20-1|TRBD1|TRBJ2-4
CSAQLDRVTKNIQYF
TGCAGTGCCCAGTTGGACAGGGTAACCAAAAACATTCAGTACTTC
>17|.|TRBV2|TRBD2|TRBJ2-4
CASRPDSTSGVGHEQYF
TGTGCCAGCAGGCCTGACTCGACTAGCGGGGTAGGACATGAGCAGTACTTC
>16|few|TRBV28|.|TRBJ2-6
CASREDSALGANVLTF
TGTGCCAGCAGGGAGGATTCCGCCCTAGGGGCCAACGTCCTGACTTTC
>15|.|TRBV10-3|.|TRBJ1-2
CAISESGPVSYGYTF
TGTGCCATCAGTGAGTCGGGGCCTGTTAGCTATGGCTACACCTTC
>13|.|TRBV20-1|.|TRBJ1-2
CSARVPGERGYTF
TGCAGTGCTAGAGTCCCAGGGGAGCGTGGCTACACCTTC
>14|.|TRBV4-2|TRBD1|TRBJ2-5
CASSRQGEQETQYF
TGTGCCAGCAGCCGCCAGGGGGAACAAGAGACCCAGTACTTC
>16|.|TRBV5-1|.|TRBJ2-7
CASSVDGLFPSYEQYF
TGCGCCAGCTCTGTTGACGGGCTTTTTCCCTCCTACGAGCAGTACTTC
>13|.|TRBV27|.|TRBJ1-2
CASSKQDNYGYTF
TGTGCCAGCAGTAAACAGGATAACTATGGCTACACCTTC
>14|.|TRBV14|TRBD2|TRBJ2-3
CASSQGGFPDTQYF
TGTGCCAGCAGCCAGGGGGGGTTCCCAGATACGCAGTATTTT
>17|.|TRBV20-1|.|TRBJ2-1
CGAPSKGSGAQGSEQFF
TGCGGTGCTCCGAGTAAGGGTTCGGGGGCCCAGGGTAGTGAGCAGTTCTTC
>14|.|TRBV13|.|TRBJ2-6
CASSSNRWANVLTF
TGTGCCAGCAGCTCTAACCGGTGGGCCAACGTCCTGACTTTC
>15|.|TRBV4-2|TRBD1|TRBJ1-5
CASSQNQGGNQPQHF
TGTGCCAGCAGCCAAAATCAGGGGGGCAATCAGCCCCAGCATTTT
>15|.|TRBV12-3/TRBV12-4|TRBD1|TRBJ1-5
CASSKTGVSNQPQHF
TGTGCCAGCAGCAAAACAGGGGTCTCCAATCAGCCCCAGCATTTT
>15|.|TRBV3-1|.|TRBJ2-5
CASSQDLTSGETQYF
TGTGCCAGCAGCCAAGATCTGACTTCCGGGGAGACCCAGTACTTC
>14|few|TRBV11-2|.|TRBJ2-5
CASSLVPGSGTQYF
TGTGCCAGCAGCTTAGTCCCAGGGTCCGGGACCCAGTACTTC
>16|.|TRBV6-2/TRBV6-3|.|TRBJ2-6
CASSYDGLSGANVLTF
TGTGCCAGCAGTTACGATGGACTCTCTGGGGCCAACGTCCTGACTTTC
>16|.|TRBV2|TRBD1|TRBJ2-3
CASSPMDRGLSDTQYF
TGTGCCAGCAGTCCTATGGACAGGGGGCTATCGGATACGCAGTATTTT
>14|.|TRBV27|.|TRBJ2-5
CASSLQHPQETQYF
TGTGCCAGCAGTTTACAACACCCCCAAGAGACCCAGTACTTC
>16|.|TRBV7-2|TRBD2|TRBJ2-3
CASSQLLGGGTDTQYF
TGTGCCAGCAGCCAACTACTTGGGGGGGGCACAGATACGCAGTATTTT
>12|.|TRBV12-5|.|TRBJ2-3
CASGLEADTQYF
TGTGCTAGTGGTTTAGAAGCAGATACGCAGTATTTT
>15|few|TRBV20-1|TRBD2|TRBJ2-5
CSASPRTSSDETQYF
TGCAGTGCTAGTCCTAGGACTAGCAGCGATGAGACCCAGTACTTC
>13|.|TRBV10-3|.|TRBJ2-1
CAISDEVPNEQFF
TGTGCCATCAGTGACGAGGTCCCCAATGAGCAGTTCTTC
>17|.|TRBV12-3/TRBV12-4|.|TRBJ1-5
CASSLGQLGGGNQPQHF
TGTGCCAGCAGTCTGGGACAACTAGGGGGTGGCAATCAGCCCCAGCATTTT
>15|many|TRBV20-1|TRBD2|TRBJ2-1
CSAKSGGAFWDEQFF
TGCAGTGCTAAGAGCGGGGGGGCTTTTTGGGATGAGCAGTTCTTC
>14|.|TRBV28|.|TRBJ2-2
CAAGAQANTGELFF
TGTGCAGCCGGGGCACAGGCGAACACCGGGGAGCTGTTTTTT
>15|.|TRBV11-2|.|TRBJ1-2
CASSSNREGYYGYTF
TGTGCCAGCAGCTCGAACAGGGAGGGATACTATGGCTACACCTTC
>15|few|TRBV5-1|.|TRBJ2-5
CASRSWIGGEETQYF
TGCGCCAGCAGAAGCTGGATCGGCGGGGAAGAGACCCAGTACTTC
>11|.|TRBV12-3/TRBV12-4|.|TRBJ2-1
CASSSGRAQFF
TGTGCCAGCAGTTCGGGACGAGCGCAGTTCTTC
>13|.|TRBV6-5|TRBD2|TRBJ2-3
CASATSGADTQYF
TGTGCCAGTGCGACTAGCGGTGCAGATACGCAGTATTTT